Each of the 2 T cell receptor beta chains below was sequenced from the same sample in a study of shared clonotypes between healthy human individuals. Only in-frame clones appear in the TCRdb table, and some are missing; sequencing was by immunoSEQ multiplex PCR. The sample holds hundreds of thousands of clones, around 75% seen once. The sequencing sample was made of PBMCs. The receptor set was obtained from a middle-aged woman in good health. Some clones in this sample may be carry-over from other donors' samples.

The chain carries TRBV2 and TRBJ2-1; 10 bases fit TRBD2. The junction had 8 bases not matched to a gene; V was cut back by 4 bases and J by 11 bases. Germline CDR1 and CDR2: SNHLY and FYNNEI. There are 14 residues in the CDR3. For the CDR3, the DNA is TGTGCCAGCAGTGCTAGCGGGAGCGACATCCAGCAGTTCTTC. Amino acids: CASSASGSDIQQFF.

The V call is TRBV7-9, the J call TRBJ2-5, with 8 bases identical to TRBD1. V lost 5 bases to trimming and J lost 5 bases; unmatched junction nucleotides: 10. This CDR3 has 15 residues. Germline V lookup: CDR1 SEHNR, CDR2 FQNEAQ (reference sequence). The CDR3 protein is CASSPGTGDWETQYF. For the CDR3, the DNA is TGTGCCAGCAGCCCCGGGACAGGAGATTGGGAGACCCAGTACTTC.